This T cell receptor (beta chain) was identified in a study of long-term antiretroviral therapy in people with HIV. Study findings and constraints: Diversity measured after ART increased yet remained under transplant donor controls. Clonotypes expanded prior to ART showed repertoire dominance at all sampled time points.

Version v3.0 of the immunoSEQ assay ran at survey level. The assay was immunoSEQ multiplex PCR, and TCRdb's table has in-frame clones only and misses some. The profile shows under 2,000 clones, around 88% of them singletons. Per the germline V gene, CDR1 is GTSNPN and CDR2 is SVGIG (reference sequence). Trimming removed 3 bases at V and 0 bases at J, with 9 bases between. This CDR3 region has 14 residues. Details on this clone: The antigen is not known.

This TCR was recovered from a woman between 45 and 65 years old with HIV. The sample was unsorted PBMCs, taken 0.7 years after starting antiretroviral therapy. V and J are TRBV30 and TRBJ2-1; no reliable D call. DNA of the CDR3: TGTGCCTGGAGGGGCTGGAGCTCCTACAATGAGCAGTTCTTC. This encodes CAWRGWSSYNEQFF.